Shown below are 2 T cell receptor beta chains from a single sample sequenced in a study. Each CDR3 protein is one row after TCRdb ran MiXCR on the 5' RACE reads. The sample has around 10,000 distinct CDR3 sequences; around 13% are singletons. Cells sorted as Tregs were CD4+, CD25+ and CD127-/low. The sequenced sample was Tregs sorted from blood. The receptors originated from a female donor with breast cancer.

A note on this clonotype: This may be a read error, as it is one base from a much larger clone. The chain joins TRBV9 to TRBJ2-1; D is ambiguous. This CDR3 is built from 14 residues. Trimming left V 0 bases short and J 7 bases short, with 11 bases between. Germline-derived CDR1 and CDR2 are SGDLS and YYNGEE. The CDR3, as DNA: TGTGCCAGCAGCGTAGGTGGCAGGCCTAATGAGCAGTTCTTC. Amino acids: CASSVGGRPNEQFF.

This clonotype is medium-sized. The chain has TRBV7-6 and TRBJ2-7; 7 positions agree with TRBD1. The ends lost 5 bases at V and 5 bases at J; junction bases unmatched: 12. In germline, CDR1 is SGHVS, CDR2 FNYEAQ. The CDR3 totals 15 residues. The CDR3 protein is CASSLLPGQSDEQYF. CDR3 DNA: TGTGCCAGCAGCCTACTTCCGGGACAGAGCGACGAGCAGTACTTC. The full variable domain, completed using reference TRBV7-6 and TRBJ2-7, is GAGVSQSPRYKVTKRGQDVALRCDPISGHVSLYWYRQALGQGPEFLTYFNYEAQQDKSGLPNDRFSAERPEGSISTLTIQRTEQRDSAMYRCASSLLPGQSDEQYFGPGTRLTVT.